Shown below are 9 T cell receptor beta chains from a single sample sequenced in a study of Tregs in tolerant kidney transplant recipients. Some clones are missing from TCRdb's copy, which holds only in-frame ones; the method was immunoSEQ multiplex PCR. This table has about 83,000 clones, nearly 98% appearing once. The specimen was CD4+ T cells from blood, collected before the transplant. Receptors were obtained from a human donor who received a combined kidney and bone marrow transplant.

This sequence joins TRBV27 and TRBJ1-3; 9 positions match TRBD1. The CDR3 is 14 amino acids. Germline-derived CDR1 and CDR2 are MNHEY and SMNVEV (reference sequence). Losses at the gene ends were 6 bases for V and 9 bases for J; bases not matched to a gene: 9. In DNA, the CDR3 is TGTGCCAGCAGCCGGACAGGGGTTAGGAGCACCATATATTTT. Translation gives CASSRTGVRSTIYF.

This chain links TRBV6-6 with TRBJ2-2; 8 bases line up with TRBD2. Germline CDR1 MNHNY, CDR2 SVGAGI (reference sequence). CDR3 size: 15 residues. After removal of 5 bases from V and 6 bases from J, the junction contained 8 bases not matched to a gene. The CDR3 protein is CASSTTSGGPGELFF. For the CDR3, the DNA is TGTGCCAGCAGTACCACTAGCGGAGGGCCCGGGGAGCTGTTTTTT.

This clone appeared a single time. This rearrangement joins TRBV30 to TRBJ2-4; D is perhaps TRBD1 (6 bases). The V gene lost 4 bases and the J gene lost 9 bases, with 25 bases spanning the gap. CDR3 length equals 16 residues. Germline V lookup: CDR1 GTSNPN, CDR2 SVGIG (reference sequence). This chain's CDR3 is CAWISKQGRDVSIQYF. The CDR3 bases are TGTGCCTGGATTTCTAAACAGGGCAGGGATGTTAGCATTCAGTACTTC. Full variable domain (remainder filled in from reference TRBV30 and TRBJ2-4): SQTIHQWPATLVQPVGSPLSLECTVEGTSNPNLYWYRQAAGRGLQLLFYSVGIGQISSEVPQNLSASRPQDRQFILSSKKLLLSDSGFYLCAWISKQGRDVSIQYFGAGTRLSVL.

J is TRBJ1-2 and V is TRBV9; 8 bases agree with TRBD1. The CDR3 has 14 residues. V lost 4 bases, J lost 4 bases, and 6 bases stayed unmatched. Germline V CDR1 and CDR2: SGDLS, YYNGEE. CDR3 residues: CASSITGGSYGYTF. As DNA, the CDR3 is TGTGCCAGCAGCATTACAGGGGGTAGCTATGGCTACACCTTC.

This chain joins TRBV6-1 and TRBJ2-1; TRBD1 agrees at 7 bases. The trim removed 5 bases at V and 5 bases at J, leaving 9 bases unmatched. The CDR3 covers 15 residues. CDR1 and CDR2 from the germline V gene are MNHNS and SASEGT. The CDR3, as DNA: TGTGCCAGCAGTAGCTGGACAGGTACTGACAATGAGCAGTTCTTC. It translates to CASSSWTGTDNEQFF.

The J gene is TRBJ1-2, the V gene TRBV5-1; possible D gene TRBD1, 6 bases. The CDR3 contains 14 residues. Germline V gene lookup returns CDR1 SGHRS and CDR2 YFSETQ. Trimming pared 0 bases from V and 4 bases from J, leaving 10 bases between. The CDR3 DNA follows: TGCGCCAGCAGCTTGGCGGACAGCATCTATGGCTACACCTTC. Its protein is CASSLADSIYGYTF.

The chain employs TRBV7-9 and TRBJ2-7, with D maybe TRBD1 (6 bases). This CDR3 spans 11 amino acids. Germline CDR1 and CDR2: SEHNR and FQNEAQ (reference sequence). V lost 4 bases, J lost 8 bases, and 9 bases lay in between. The CDR3 nucleotides are TGTGCCAGCAGCTCTGGGGGCAAGCAGTACTTC. The encoded protein is CASSSGGKQYF.

The V and J genes are TRBV5-6 and TRBJ1-1, with D tentatively TRBD1 (6 bases). Germline CDR1 is SGHDT and CDR2 is YYEEEE. The length of the CDR3 is 17 residues. With 4 bases removed from V and 5 bases from J, the gap between germline ends came to 24 bases. The CDR3 region has the DNA TGTGCCAGCAGCCCGCTCACAGGGTCCCTCATAGAGACTGAAGCTTTCTTT. Translating gives CASSPLTGSLIETEAFF.

The J gene is TRBJ1-1, the V gene TRBV6-5; a possible D gene is TRBD1 (5 bases). The ends were cut back, 2 bases at V and 5 bases at J, with 15 bases in the middle. CDR3 length: 15 residues. CDR1 MNHEY and CDR2 SVGAGI come from the germline V gene. Here the CDR3 DNA reads TGTGCCAGCAGTTACGGAGGGGTTGGACGGACTGAAGCTTTCTTT. Protein product: CASSYGGVGRTEAFF.